The clone carrying this TCR beta chain was seen many times. What it binds is unknown. TCRdb reprocessed the multiplex PCR reads via MiXCR and lists one record per CDR3 protein. The data hold around 140,000 distinct CDR3 sequences, with 32% observed a single time. The data belong to a study of breast tumors, draining lymph nodes, adjacent tissues. Axillary draining lymph nodes of breast cancer patients supplied the node samples. Study-wide points: Findings are consistent with lymph node origin and intratumoral expansion of most tumor T cells. Compared with lymph nodes, tumors were less diverse; compared with nontumor tissue, more.

CDR1 is MRHNA and CDR2 is SNTAGT in the germline V gene. With V trimmed by 5 bases and J by 9 bases, 7 bases remained unmatched. The CDR3 contains 13 residues. The chain carries TRBV6-4 and TRBJ2-1, with 7 bases aligning to TRBD1. The sequence was obtained from a female donor with breast cancer. Some clones in this sample may be carry-over from other donors' samples. The material sequenced was axillary lymph node tissue. The CDR3 protein is CASSKDRAGEQFF. The CDR3 bases are TGTGCCAGCAGTAAAGACAGGGCCGGTGAGCAGTTCTTC.